Listed below are T cell receptor beta chains from one sample, sequenced in a study of cytomegalovirus exposure and HLA in healthy donors. Only in-frame clones appear in the TCRdb table, and some are missing; sequencing was by immunoSEQ multiplex PCR. The sample holds some 150,000 clones, 75% to 85% seen once. Sample: PBMCs. All receptors derive from a man younger than 45 in good health and CMV-seronegative. CDR3s include the opening cysteine and the closing phenylalanine or tryptophan. D genes are given only for firm matches. The size field is filled for only some rows; it gives once, few, many or a size class.

j_call clone_size v_call d_call cdr3_length cdr3_aa cdr3_nt
TRBJ2-7 . TRBV7-3 . 14 CASSLGALHYEQYF TGTGCCAGCAGCTTAGGGGCACTCCACTACGAGCAGTACTTC
TRBJ2-7 once TRBV2 TRBD2 15 CASSRGTSGTYEQYF TGTGCCAGCAGCCGCGGGACTAGCGGGACCTACGAGCAGTACTTC
TRBJ1-5 once TRBV28 . 16 CASTGRTGSGNQPQHF TGTGCCAGCACCGGCCGGACGGGGTCGGGCAATCAGCCCCAGCATTTT
TRBJ2-7 . TRBV27 . 16 CASSRQPDPRSYEQYF TGTGCCAGCAGTAGACAGCCCGACCCCCGTTCCTACGAGCAGTACTTC
TRBJ2-7 . TRBV11-1 TRBD1 16 CASSLDRGSNGHEQYF TGTGCCAGCAGCCTGGACAGGGGTTCGAACGGCCACGAGCAGTACTTC
TRBJ2-5 . TRBV10-3 TRBD2 16 CAISESRGGLQETQYF TGTGCCATCAGTGAGTCGCGGGGGGGCCTCCAAGAGACCCAGTACTTC
TRBJ1-6 few TRBV27 . 15 CASSPAGITDSPLHF TGTGCCAGCAGTCCGGCGGGCATAACTGATTCACCCCTCCACTTT
TRBJ2-1 . TRBV23-1 TRBD2 15 CASSRGTSGRDEQFF TGCGCCAGCAGTCGAGGGACTAGTGGGAGGGATGAGCAGTTCTTC
TRBJ2-1 . TRBV30 TRBD2 16 CAWSRKLAGGYNEQFF TGTGCCTGGAGCCGCAAACTAGCGGGGGGATACAATGAGCAGTTCTTC
TRBJ1-1 . TRBV15 . 15 CATSRKDTGNTEAFF TGTGCCACCAGCAGAAAAGACACCGGGAACACTGAAGCTTTCTTT
TRBJ2-7 . TRBV7-2 TRBD1 19 CASSLPSDGYRGAAYEQYF TGTGCCAGCAGCTTACCCTCTGACGGGTACAGGGGTGCAGCCTACGAGCAGTACTTC
TRBJ2-7 . TRBV7-9 . 14 CASSSRQVPYEQYF TGTGCCAGCAGCTCGAGACAGGTGCCCTACGAGCAGTACTTC
TRBJ2-3 . TRBV28 TRBD1 17 CASSLDRGRGYTDTQYF TGTGCCAGCAGCCTGGACAGGGGGCGGGGGTACACAGATACGCAGTATTTT
TRBJ2-2 . TRBV2 TRBD1 16 CASSPGQLWGTGELFF TGTGCCAGCAGTCCGGGACAGCTATGGGGCACCGGGGAGCTGTTTTTT
TRBJ1-2 . TRBV30 . 10 CACLNYGYTF TGTGCCTGTCTCAACTATGGCTACACCTTC
TRBJ1-4 . TRBV5-4 . 15 CASSPAGGTNEKLFF TGTGCCAGCAGCCCCGCCGGGGGTACAAATGAAAAACTGTTTTTT
TRBJ1-1 . TRBV6-5 . 15 CASSTSDSWDTEAFF .
TRBJ2-1 . TRBV6-1 . 15 CASSEQPERANEQFF TGTGCCAGCAGTGAACAACCCGAGCGGGCCAATGAGCAGTTCTTC
TRBJ2-1 once TRBV9 . 11 CASSPGLEQFF TGTGCCAGCAGCCCTGGACTAGAGCAGTTCTTC
TRBJ2-7 . TRBV5-1 TRBD1 14 CASSPGQGSYEQYF TGCGCCAGCTCTCCGGGACAGGGCTCCTACGAGCAGTACTTC
TRBJ1-1 . TRBV27 . 12 CASSPPRGTAFF TGTGCCAGCAGCCCTCCTCGCGGGACAGCTTTCTTT
TRBJ2-4 . TRBV5-4 . 14 CASSYIGGGGAWYF TGTGCCAGCAGCTATATCGGGGGAGGGGGGGCTTGGTACTTC
TRBJ2-1 . TRBV4-3 TRBD2 16 CASSQASGGAFDEQFF TGCGCCAGCAGCCAGGCTAGCGGGGGGGCCTTTGATGAGCAGTTCTTC
TRBJ1-2 . TRBV28 . 13 CASRSVGGYGYTF TGTGCCAGCAGATCCGTCGGTGGCTATGGCTACACCTTC